The next 2 T cell receptor beta chains were all read from a single sample in a study of blood T cell repertoires in COVID-19. Produced via immunoSEQ multiplex PCR; TCRdb's table is partial and in-frame only. This table holds approximately 80,000 clones, more than 75% found once. Sample: peripheral blood. These receptor sequences come from a man aged 60-69 years with acute or convalescent COVID-19.

This clone was recorded a few times. V and J are TRBV28 and TRBJ1-1, with D uncertain. V shed 3 bases and J shed 7 bases, with 6 bases lying between them. CDR3 length: 11 residues. The V gene's germline CDR1 is MDHEN and CDR2 SYDVKM. CDR3 coding DNA: TGTGCCAGCAGTTTGCTAGTTGAAGCTTTCTTT. Protein product: CASSLLVEAFF.

This chain links TRBV6-5 with TRBJ2-6; 10 bases fit TRBD2. The V segment lost 2 bases and the J segment 4 bases; nucleotides outside the gene matches: 2. Germline CDR1 MNHEY, CDR2 SVGAGI. The CDR3 loop spans 16 amino acids. The CDR3 is CASSYILAGGANVLTF. The CDR3 DNA sequence: TGTGCCAGCAGTTACATACTAGCGGGAGGGGCCAACGTCCTGACTTTC.